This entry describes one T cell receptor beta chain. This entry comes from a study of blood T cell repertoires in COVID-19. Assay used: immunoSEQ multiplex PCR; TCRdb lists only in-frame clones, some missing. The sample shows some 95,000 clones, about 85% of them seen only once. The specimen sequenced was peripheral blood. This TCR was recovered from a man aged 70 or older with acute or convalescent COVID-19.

Here the CDR3 DNA reads TGTGCCAGCAGTTATCAGGGAGGCACTGAAGCTTTCTTT. Translated, it gives CASSYQGGTEAFF. The chain is built from TRBV6-2 or TRBV6-3 and TRBJ1-1; perhaps TRBD1 as D (5 bases). V gave up 3 bases and J gave up 4 bases, with 9 bases separating them. CDR1 is MNHEY and CDR2 is SVGEGT in the germline V gene. This CDR3 is 13 amino acids long.